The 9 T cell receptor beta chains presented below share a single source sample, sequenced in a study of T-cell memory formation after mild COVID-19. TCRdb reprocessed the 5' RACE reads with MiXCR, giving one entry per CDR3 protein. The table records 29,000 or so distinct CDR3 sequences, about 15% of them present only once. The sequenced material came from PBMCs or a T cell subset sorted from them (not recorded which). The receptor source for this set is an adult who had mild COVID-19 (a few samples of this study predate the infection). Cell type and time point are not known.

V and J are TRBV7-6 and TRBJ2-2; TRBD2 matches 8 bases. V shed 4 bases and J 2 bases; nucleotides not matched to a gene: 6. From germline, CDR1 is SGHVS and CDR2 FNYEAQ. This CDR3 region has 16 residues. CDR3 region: CASSSSSGSNTGELFF. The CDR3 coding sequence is TGTGCCAGCAGCTCCTCGAGCGGGAGTAACACCGGGGAGCTGTTTTTT.

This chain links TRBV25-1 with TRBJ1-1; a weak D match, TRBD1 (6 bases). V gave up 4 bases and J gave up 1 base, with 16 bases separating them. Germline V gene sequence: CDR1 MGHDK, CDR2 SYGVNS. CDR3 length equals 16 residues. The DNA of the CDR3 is TGTGCCAGCAGTGCTCGGACAGTCCTGGCGAACACTGAAGCTTTCTTT. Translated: CASSARTVLANTEAFF. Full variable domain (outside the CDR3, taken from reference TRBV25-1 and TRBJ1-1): EADIYQTPRYLVIGTGKKITLECSQTMGHDKMYWYQQDPGMELHLIHYSYGVNSTEKGDLSSESTVSRIRTEHFPLTLESARPSHTSQYLCASSARTVLANTEAFFGQGTRLTVV.

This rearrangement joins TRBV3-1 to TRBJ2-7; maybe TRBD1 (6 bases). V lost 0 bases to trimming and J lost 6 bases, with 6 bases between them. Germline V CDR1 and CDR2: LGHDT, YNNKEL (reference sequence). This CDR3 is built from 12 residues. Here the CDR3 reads CASSQDRGEQYF. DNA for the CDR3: TGTGCCAGCAGCCAAGACAGGGGCGAGCAGTACTTC.

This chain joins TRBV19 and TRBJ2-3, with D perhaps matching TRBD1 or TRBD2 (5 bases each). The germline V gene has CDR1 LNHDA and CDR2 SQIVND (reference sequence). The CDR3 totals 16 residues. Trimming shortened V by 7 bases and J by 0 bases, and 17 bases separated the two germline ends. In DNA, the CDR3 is TGTGCCAGTACTGACCGTCCTGGGGGAAGCACAGATACGCAGTATTTT. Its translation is CASTDRPGGSTDTQYF.

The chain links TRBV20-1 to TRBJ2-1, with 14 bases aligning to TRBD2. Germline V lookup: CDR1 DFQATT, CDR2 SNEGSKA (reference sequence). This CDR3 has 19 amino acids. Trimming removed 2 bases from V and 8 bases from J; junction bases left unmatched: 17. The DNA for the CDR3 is TGCAGTGCTAGACTCCCCTTTGTGGGACTAGCGGGAGTAGTAGATGAGCAGTTCTTC. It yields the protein CSARLPFVGLAGVVDEQFF.

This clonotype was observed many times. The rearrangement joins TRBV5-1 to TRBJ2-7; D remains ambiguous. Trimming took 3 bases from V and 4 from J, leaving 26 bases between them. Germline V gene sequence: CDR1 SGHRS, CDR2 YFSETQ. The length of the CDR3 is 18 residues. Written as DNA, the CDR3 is TGCGCCAGCAGCTACTTAACTATGACTTCTACCCAATTTTACGAGCAGTACTTC. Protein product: CASSYLTMTSTQFYEQYF.

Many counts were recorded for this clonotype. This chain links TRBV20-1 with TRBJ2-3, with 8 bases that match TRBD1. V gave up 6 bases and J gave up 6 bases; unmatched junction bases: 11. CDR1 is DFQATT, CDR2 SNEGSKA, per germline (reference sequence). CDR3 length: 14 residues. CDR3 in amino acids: CSAPPTGALDTQYF. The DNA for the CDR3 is TGCAGTGCCCCACCGACAGGGGCATTGGATACGCAGTATTTT.

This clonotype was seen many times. DNA of the CDR3: TGTGCCAGCAGCTTAAAAGCGGGAGTCTCTGAGCAGTTCTTC. It specifies CASSLKAGVSEQFF. The gene calls are TRBV7-9 and TRBJ2-1; the match to TRBD2 covers 8 bases. Looked up from germline, CDR1 is SEHNR and CDR2 is FQNEAQ (reference sequence). With 2 bases clipped from V and 9 bases from J, the junction kept 6 bases outside the gene matches. The CDR3 has 14 residues.

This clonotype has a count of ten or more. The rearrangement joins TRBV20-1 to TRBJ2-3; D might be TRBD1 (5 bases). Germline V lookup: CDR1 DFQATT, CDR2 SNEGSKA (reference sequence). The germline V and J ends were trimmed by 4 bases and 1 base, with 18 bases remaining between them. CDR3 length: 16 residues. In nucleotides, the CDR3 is TGCAGTGCTAACCCCCTTAGGGGATGGGGCACAGATACGCAGTATTTT. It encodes CSANPLRGWGTDTQYF.